What follows describes a single T cell receptor (beta chain). Its antigen is currently not known. The sample holds no much larger clone one base away, and base qualities are not on file. This entry is derived from a study of cytomegalovirus exposure and HLA in healthy donors (dated by TCRdb to the late 2010s). In terms of the full investigation: In an earlier analysis of fewer than 750 of the donors, about 270 Gb of sequence data and 100 million or so unique TCR beta sequences from about 190 million T cells were reported. An early release that covered about 600 HLA-typed donors contained 300 to 350 gigabases of sequencing data and some 87 million unique TCR sequences. Of the roughly 400 genotyped donors, 65% to 90% fell in the genetic ancestry cluster associated with self-reported Caucasian donors. The aim of the study was to test whether cataloging public T cell receptors could identify signatures of past pathogen exposure. The T cell repertoires of under 750 subjects were profiled by immunosequencing and related to cytomegalovirus serostatus. Along with the roughly 710-subject first cohort, a separate validation cohort of 120 different subjects was used. The study combined high-throughput TCR immunosequencing, statistical association of individual TCRs with disease status, and machine learning to predict cytomegalovirus infection status. A later analysis re-analyzed previously published TCR beta repertoires from hundreds of donors and added high-resolution HLA genotyping to study TCR occurrence patterns. In the later analysis, no new phenotypic data were used to find candidate immune exposures; instead, reliance was placed on TCR beta sequences and their occurrence across donors. In an earlier analysis of 587 of the donors, high-throughput TCR beta sequencing was used to judge whether each TCR beta V gene segment behaved as functional or pseudogenic. Donor age, sex, ethnicity and CMV serostatus were compiled together with the repertoire data. A later genetic analysis took genome-wide SNP genotypes for about 65% of the 666 donors and used that subset as a discovery cohort. Every repertoire in the discovery cohort had been generated on one and the same sequencing platform. Both class I and class II loci were covered by HLA typing, at four-digit resolution. Typing coverage differed by locus: A, B, C, DRB1 and DQB1 were typed in about 620-640 donors, DQA1 in around 500, DPA1 in 600 to 610, and DPB1 in 400 to 490. About 5 DR-DQ haplotypes were handled as single units for association and clustering, since linkage in the cohort was strong. Among under 450 genotyped donors of the cohort, an average of roughly 240,000 unique TCR beta nucleotide sequences were sequenced per donor, 15% to 20% of them non-productive. Study-level results and caveats: Most TCR sequences were observed very rarely across donors, whereas some public TCRs were present in many individuals. Only TCR beta chains were sequenced in this cohort, and the absence of alpha or paired-chain data limited detectable features. In vitro tests confirmed that a few of the cytomegalovirus-associated TCR beta chains recognize cytomegalovirus antigens. According to a later genetic analysis, donors in an Asian-associated ancestry cluster had fewer N-insertions in productive TCRs than the approximately 670-donor mean. In the study, around 150 TCR beta chains were listed as associated with cytomegalovirus. A group of highly shared sequence variants was considered likely to be a technical artifact of the sequencing pipeline. Correlated functional status among segregating V segments might be attributable to linkage disequilibrium, but an unknown experimental factor could not be ruled out. HLA typing was unavailable for some donors at each locus, so association tests used only the typed subset. The classifier was reported to diagnose cytomegalovirus status with high specificity and sensitivity in both the original and validation cohorts. The earlier analysis of approximately 540 of the donors excluded 15 to 20 rarely observed V segments, including chromosome 9 orphons, because counts were too low. In a later analysis, TCR association rates were found to vary across HLA loci, with the most associated TCRs seen for DRB1 alleles and the fewest for HLA-C alleles. An earlier analysis of some 560 of the donors showed that most TCR beta V segments appeared in productive rearrangements either about 87% or about 30% of the time, which broadly matched IMGT annotations. According to a later analysis, parvovirus B19, influenza, CMV and Epstein-Barr virus appeared linked to several top co-occurrence clusters. Compared with equally common non-associated chains, HLA-associated TCR beta chains in a later analysis were more clonally expanded and had lower generation probabilities. V-gene and J-gene trimming of TCR beta chains was associated with a missense DCLRE1C variant in a later genetic analysis, and the association was replicated in an independent cohort. A further reported finding was that TCR beta sequences accurately predicted the HLA-A and HLA-B alleles for most subjects in the first cohort. CMV serostatus was the only immune exposure information available for the cohort. When HLA alleles, especially DR and DQ, strongly co-occurred, TCR associations were difficult to assign to individual alleles. Some IMGT-functional V segments, including TRBV6-2 and TRBV6-3, could not be distinguished by the 87-base-pair reads and were therefore excluded. According to a later analysis, most CMV-associated TCR beta chains appeared to be HLA-restricted, and the HLA associations seemed to be driven largely by CMV exposure. According to the authors, the approach could potentially be generalized to other disease states and immunological phenotypes. The presence/absence analyses assumed that sequencing depth was roughly uniform across donors, and that assumption may not be true. A later analysis associated 17,000 or so TCR beta sequences with specific HLA alleles at a false discovery rate of 0.05.

Library construction relied on the immunoSEQ multiplex PCR assay. A mixture of 60 forward primers for TCR Vbeta segments and 13 reverse primers for TCR Jbeta segments was used in the multiplex PCR. The CDR3 region of rearranged TCR beta genes was amplified from genomic DNA by a multiplex PCR assay. The amplified TCR beta libraries were sequenced on the Illumina HiSeq System as 87-base-pair reads. Per the original workflow: In a later analysis, tens of millions of unique TCR beta chains were counted across the approximately 640 repertoires, and around 11 million of these chains were shared by at least two donors. A nearest-neighbor algorithm error-corrected the raw reads and collapsed the reads into unique sequences, merging closely related sequences to remove PCR and sequencing errors. To assign V, D and J gene segments, CDR3 sequences were aligned to IMGT reference sequences. For a sequence to be retained, at least a six-nucleotide match to both a V gene segment and a J gene segment was required. A rearrangement counted as productive if the CDR3 had no stop codons and remained in frame with V and J, and every other rearrangement counted as non-productive. Following IMGT convention, CDR3 was defined as the stretch from the second conserved V-encoded cysteine to the conserved J-encoded phenylalanine. In an earlier analysis of just under 600 of the donors, sequences lacking an unambiguous match to a single V gene segment were excluded. In an earlier analysis of more than 500 of the donors, a V segment was called functional when productive rearrangements were above 56.7%, and segregating when the standard deviation between donors exceeded 5%. A statistical classification framework was built to diagnose cytomegalovirus status from the catalog of TCR beta chain sequences. In a later analysis, V and J genes were assigned by comparing TCR nucleotide sequences against IMGT/GENE-DB human TR gene sequences. The TCRdist pipeline was used in a later analysis to assign CDR3 sequences and most-parsimonious VDJ recombination scenarios. A later analysis defined each TCR beta chain by its CDR3 amino acid sequence plus V-gene family, and excluded reads lacking a unique V-gene family. A later analysis removed 600 or so highly shared, low-generation-probability nucleotide sequences to deal with suspected cross-contamination and a sequencing artifact. For each public chain, a later analysis derived a clonal expansion index from normalized ranks of inferred template counts within each repertoire. Generation probabilities in a later analysis came from a VDJ recombination model fitted to out-of-frame rearrangements, and those results were checked against IGoR. In a later analysis, hypergeometric tests were used to score TCR-TCR, TCR-HLA and TCR-CMV co-occurrence, with a repertoire-size bias correction applied to TCR pairs. To estimate false discovery rates, a later analysis permuted the HLA or CMV assignments 20 times. In a later analysis, co-occurring TCRs were grouped using DBSCAN, and TCRdist sequence similarity was added for clustering within HLA-allele-positive subsets. Repertoires with fewer than 30,000 or more than 120,000 public chains were left out of co-occurrence clustering, as were about 5 repertoires with anomalous nucleotide sharing. TCRdb carries this immuneACCESS record with in-frame sequences only. Its versions omit some clonotypes, under half of them owing to an unresolved V gene in the studies checked, with the rest unexplained. That table supplies the V and J calls and clone size; D and trimming were determined from the DNA. The sample table holds 55,000 to 80,000 clones, of which approximately 75% were seen once. The ten largest clones add up to 7.8% of the sample.

V is pruned by 3 bases and J by 7 bases, leaving 6 bases of the junction without a gene match. The CDR3 measures 16 amino acids from cysteine to phenylalanine. The only DNA kept is the CDR3, 48 bases in frame from the first base. From the germline V gene, CDR1 is MGHDK and CDR2 is SYGVNS. In total, roughly 670 healthy bone marrow donors made up the cohort. All cohort members were sampled while nominally healthy, although unrecorded immune exposures were likely present. The donor tested CMV seropositive and was one of the 289 seropositive cohort members. Each donor provided a peripheral blood sample, and peripheral blood mononuclear cells were used for TCR beta sequencing. Genomic DNA was extracted from the blood cell samples with the Qiagen DNeasy Blood Extraction Kit.

The rearrangement combines TRBV25-1 with TRBJ2-1; TRBD2 aligns with 13 central bases. This clonotype was sampled from a man aged 55-75 years in good health and CMV-seropositive. The sample consisted of PBMCs. The CDR3 has the sequence CASSDPGLAGINEQFF. Read as DNA, the sequence is TGTGCCAGCAGTGATCCGGGACTAGCGGGAATTAATGAGCAGTTCTTC.